The text below deals with one TCR beta chain. Its antigen remains unknown. The V gene lost 8 bases and the J gene lost 2 bases, with 7 bases spanning the gap. Germline assignment: CDR1 SNHLY and CDR2 FYNNEI. This CDR3 is 11 amino acids long. The sample comes from a study of identical twins. MiXCR was run by TCRdb on the 5' RACE reads, yielding one entry per CDR3 protein. The sample has some 230,000 distinct CDR3 sequences, 6.5% seen once. Findings and caveats of the study: It was out-of-frame TCR alpha sharing in monozygotic twins that models underestimated.

These sequences were also reported in another study, on T cells expressing NK-cell markers.

This chain uses TRBV2 with TRBJ2-7, with no clear D. The clonotype comes from a woman between 18 and 29 years old in good health. Sequencing used CD8+ T cells sorted from blood. The CDR3 spells CASGPTYEQYF. CDR3 nucleotide sequence: TGTGCCAGCGGTCCCACCTACGAGCAGTACTTC. The full variable domain, rest sourced from reference TRBV2 and TRBJ2-7, is EPEVTQTPSHQVTQMGQEVILRCVPISNHLYFYWYRQILGQKVEFLVSFYNNEISEKSEIFDDQFSVERPDGSNFTLKIRSTKLEDSAMYFCASGPTYEQYFGPGTRLTVT.